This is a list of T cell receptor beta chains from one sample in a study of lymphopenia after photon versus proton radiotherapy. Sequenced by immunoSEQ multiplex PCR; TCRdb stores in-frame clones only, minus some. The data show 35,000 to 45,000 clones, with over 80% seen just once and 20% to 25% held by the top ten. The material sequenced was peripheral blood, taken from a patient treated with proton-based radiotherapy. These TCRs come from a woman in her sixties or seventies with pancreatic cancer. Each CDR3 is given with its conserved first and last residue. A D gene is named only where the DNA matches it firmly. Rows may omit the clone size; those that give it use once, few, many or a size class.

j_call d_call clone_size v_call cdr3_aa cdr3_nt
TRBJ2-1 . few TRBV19 CASSPWVGSNEQFF TGTGCCAGTAGTCCGTGGGTAGGTAGTAATGAGCAGTTCTTC
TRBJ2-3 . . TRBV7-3 CASSRLADTQYF TGTGCCAGCAGCAGACTGGCAGATACGCAGTATTTT
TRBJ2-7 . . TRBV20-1 CSAWGGGEQYF TGCAGTGCTTGGGGAGGGGGCGAGCAGTACTTC
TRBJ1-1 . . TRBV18 CASSPAQEGTEAFF TGTGCCAGCTCACCAGCCCAAGAGGGCACTGAAGCTTTCTTT
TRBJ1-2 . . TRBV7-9 CASLDGPAGYTF TGTGCCAGTCTGGACGGCCCCGCGGGCTACACCTTC
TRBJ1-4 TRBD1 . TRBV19 CASSIQGANNEKLFF TGTGCCAGTAGTATACAGGGGGCGAATAATGAAAAACTGTTTTTT
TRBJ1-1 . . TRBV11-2 CASSLGRDTLAAFF TGTGCCAGCAGCTTGGGCCGCGATACCCTGGCCGCTTTCTTT
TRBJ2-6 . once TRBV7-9 CASSQGNSGANVLTF TGTGCCAGCAGTCAGGGAAACTCTGGGGCCAACGTCCTGACTTTC
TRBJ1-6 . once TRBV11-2 CASSVDASYNSPLHF TGTGCCAGCAGCGTAGACGCCTCCTATAATTCACCCCTCCACTTT
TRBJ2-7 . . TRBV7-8 CASSRTRGSYEQYF TGTGCCAGCTCTCGGACACGAGGCTCCTACGAGCAGTACTTC
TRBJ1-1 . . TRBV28 CASSLDRVNTEAFF TGTGCCAGCAGTTTGGACAGAGTGAACACTGAAGCTTTCTTT
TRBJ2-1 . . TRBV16 CASSQTGAFASDEQFF TGTGCCAGCAGCCAGACGGGGGCGTTTGCTTCCGATGAGCAGTTCTTC
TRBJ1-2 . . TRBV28 CASGMNYGYTF TGTGCCAGCGGGATGAATTATGGCTACACCTTC
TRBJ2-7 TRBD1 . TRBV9 CASSLTGTTAYEQYF TGTGCCAGCAGCTTGACAGGGACAACGGCCTACGAGCAGTACTTC
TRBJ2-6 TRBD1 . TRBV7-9 CASSLDGQGRTGANVLTF TGTGCCAGCAGCTTAGATGGACAGGGGAGGACTGGGGCCAACGTCCTGACTTTC
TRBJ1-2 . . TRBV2 CASSFPDNSLNYGYTF TGTGCCAGCAGTTTCCCGGACAACTCCTTAAACTATGGCTACACCTTC
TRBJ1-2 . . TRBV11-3 CASSVDGAYGYTF TGTGCCAGCAGCGTCGACGGAGCCTATGGCTACACCTTC
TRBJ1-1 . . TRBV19 CASSIQASHTEAFF TGTGCCAGTAGTATTCAGGCGAGTCACACTGAAGCTTTCTTT
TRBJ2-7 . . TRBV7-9 CASSFSSGGEQYF TGTGCCAGCAGCTTCTCTAGTGGTGGCGAGCAGTACTTC
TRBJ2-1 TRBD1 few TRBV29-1 CSVDRANNEQFF TGCAGCGTGGACAGGGCAAACAATGAGCAGTTCTTC
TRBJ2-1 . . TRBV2 CASSETVGSYNEQFF TGTGCCAGCAGTGAAACTGTGGGCTCCTACAATGAGCAGTTCTTC
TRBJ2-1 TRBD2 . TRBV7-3 CASSLVGTSGNNEQFF TGTGCCAGCAGCTTAGTCGGGACTAGCGGCAACAATGAGCAGTTCTTC
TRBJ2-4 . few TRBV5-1 CASSLWGENIQYF TGCGCCAGCAGCTTGTGGGGGGAAAACATTCAGTACTTC
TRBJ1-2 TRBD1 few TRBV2 CASRPDRGGDGYTF TGTGCCAGCAGGCCCGACAGGGGAGGGGATGGCTACACCTTC
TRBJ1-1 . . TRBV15 CATSRDGRGGRTDTEAFF TGTGCCACCAGCAGAGATGGGAGGGGCGGCCGAACGGACACTGAAGCTTTCTTT
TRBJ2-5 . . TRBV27 CASSPSVGKTQYF TGTGCCAGCAGTCCGAGTGTTGGGAAAACCCAGTACTTC
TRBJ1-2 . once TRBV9 CASSVDVATHGYTF TGTGCCAGCAGCGTAGATGTAGCCACCCATGGCTACACCTTC
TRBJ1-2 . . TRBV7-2 CASSSPRNYGYTF TGTGCCAGCAGCTCCCCACGCAACTATGGCTACACCTTC
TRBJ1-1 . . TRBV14 CASSQGRTANTEAFF TGTGCCAGCAGCCAAGGCCGGACAGCGAACACTGAAGCTTTCTTT
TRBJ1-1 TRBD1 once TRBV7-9 CASSQRTGAEAFF TGTGCCAGCAGCCAGCGTACAGGGGCTGAAGCTTTCTTT
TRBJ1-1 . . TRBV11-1 CASSYTGTTEAFF TGTGCCAGCAGCTATACGGGTACGACTGAAGCTTTCTTT
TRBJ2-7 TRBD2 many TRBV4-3 CASSSGLAGSYEQYF TGCGCCAGCAGCTCAGGACTAGCGGGGTCCTACGAGCAGTACTTC
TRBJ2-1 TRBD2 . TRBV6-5 CASSWSGSVDNEQFF TGTGCCAGCAGTTGGAGCGGGAGTGTCGACAATGAGCAGTTCTTC
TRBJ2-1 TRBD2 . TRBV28 CASSSTSGSKYNEQFF TGTGCCAGCAGTTCTACTAGCGGGAGTAAATACAATGAGCAGTTCTTC
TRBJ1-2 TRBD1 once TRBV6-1 CASSEGTGVSGYTF TGTGCCAGCAGTGAAGGGACAGGGGTTAGTGGCTACACCTTC
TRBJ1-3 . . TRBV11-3 CASSLEGTSRGASGNTIYF TGTGCCAGCAGCTTAGAGGGGACTTCACGAGGGGCCTCTGGAAACACCATATATTTT